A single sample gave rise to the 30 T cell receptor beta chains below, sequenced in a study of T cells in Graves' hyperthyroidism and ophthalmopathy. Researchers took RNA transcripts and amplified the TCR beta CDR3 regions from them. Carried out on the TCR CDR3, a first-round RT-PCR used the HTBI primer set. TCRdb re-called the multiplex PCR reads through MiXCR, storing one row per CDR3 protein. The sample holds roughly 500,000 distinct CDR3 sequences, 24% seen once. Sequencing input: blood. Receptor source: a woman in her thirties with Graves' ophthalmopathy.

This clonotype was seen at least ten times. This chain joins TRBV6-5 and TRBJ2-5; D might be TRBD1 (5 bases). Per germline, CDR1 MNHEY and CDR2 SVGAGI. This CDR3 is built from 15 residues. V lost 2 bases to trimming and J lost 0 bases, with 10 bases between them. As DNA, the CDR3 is TGTGCCAGCAGTTACACGACAGCCAACCAAGAGACCCAGTACTTC. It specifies CASSYTTANQETQYF.

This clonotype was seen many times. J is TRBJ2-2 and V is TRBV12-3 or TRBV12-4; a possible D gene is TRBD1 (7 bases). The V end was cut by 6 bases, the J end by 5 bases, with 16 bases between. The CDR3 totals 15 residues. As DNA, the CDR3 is TGTGCCAGCAGGAAAAGACAGGGAGGAACCGGGGAGCTGTTTTTT. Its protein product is CASRKRQGGTGELFF.

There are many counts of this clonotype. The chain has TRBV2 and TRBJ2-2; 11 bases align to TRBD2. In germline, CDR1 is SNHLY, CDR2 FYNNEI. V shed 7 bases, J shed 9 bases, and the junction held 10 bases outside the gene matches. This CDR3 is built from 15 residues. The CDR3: CASNSGGAMIRELFF. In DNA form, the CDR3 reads TGTGCCAGCAATAGCGGGGGGGCGATGATAAGGGAGCTGTTTTTT.

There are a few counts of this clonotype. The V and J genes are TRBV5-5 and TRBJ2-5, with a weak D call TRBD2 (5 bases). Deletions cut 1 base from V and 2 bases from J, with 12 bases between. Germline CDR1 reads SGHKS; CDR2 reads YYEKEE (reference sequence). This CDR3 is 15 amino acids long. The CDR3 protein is CASSLQPSLQETQYF. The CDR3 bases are TGTGCCAGCAGCTTGCAGCCTAGCTTGCAAGAGACCCAGTACTTC.

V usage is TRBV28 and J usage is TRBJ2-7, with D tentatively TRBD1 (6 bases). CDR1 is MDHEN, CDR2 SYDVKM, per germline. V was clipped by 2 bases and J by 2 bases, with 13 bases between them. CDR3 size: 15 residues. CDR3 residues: CASSLRGTVTYEQYF. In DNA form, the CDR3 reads TGTGCCAGCAGTTTAAGGGGGACGGTCACCTACGAGCAGTACTTC. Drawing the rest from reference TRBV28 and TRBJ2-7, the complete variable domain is DVKVTQSSRYLVKRTGEKVFLECVQDMDHENMFWYRQDPGLGLRLIYFSYDVKMKEKGDIPEGYSVSREKKERFSLILESASTNQTSMYLCASSLRGTVTYEQYFGPGTRLTVT.

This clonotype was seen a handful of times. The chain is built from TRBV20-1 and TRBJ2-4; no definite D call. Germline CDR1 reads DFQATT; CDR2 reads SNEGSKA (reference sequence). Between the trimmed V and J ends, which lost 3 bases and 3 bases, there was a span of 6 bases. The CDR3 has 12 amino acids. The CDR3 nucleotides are TGCAGTGCTAGTACAGACAAAAACATTCAGTACTTC. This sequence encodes CSASTDKNIQYF.

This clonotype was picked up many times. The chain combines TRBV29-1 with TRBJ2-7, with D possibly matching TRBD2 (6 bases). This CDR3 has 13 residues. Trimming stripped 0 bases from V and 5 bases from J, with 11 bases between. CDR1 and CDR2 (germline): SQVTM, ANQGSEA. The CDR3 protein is CSVEERERDEQYF. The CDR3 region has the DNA TGCAGCGTTGAAGAACGGGAGCGGGACGAGCAGTACTTC.

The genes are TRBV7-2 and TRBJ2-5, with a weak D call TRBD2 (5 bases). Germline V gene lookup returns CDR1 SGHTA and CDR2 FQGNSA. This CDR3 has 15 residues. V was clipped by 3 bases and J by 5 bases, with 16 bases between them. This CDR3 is CASSLSFRGWETQYF. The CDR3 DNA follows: TGTGCCAGCAGCTTGAGCTTCCGGGGTTGGGAGACCCAGTACTTC.

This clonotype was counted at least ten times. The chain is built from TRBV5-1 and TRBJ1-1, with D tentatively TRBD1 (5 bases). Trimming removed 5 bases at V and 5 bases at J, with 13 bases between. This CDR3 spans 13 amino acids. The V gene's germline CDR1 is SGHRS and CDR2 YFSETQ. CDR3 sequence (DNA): TGCGCCAGCAGTTCGTTTGGGGGGACTGAAGCTTTCTTT. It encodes CASSSFGGTEAFF. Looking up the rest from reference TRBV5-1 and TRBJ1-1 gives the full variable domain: KAGVTQTPRYLIKTRGQQVTLSCSPISGHRSVSWYQQTPGQGLQFLFEYFSETQRNKGNFPGRFSGRQFSNSRSEMNVSTLELGDSALYLCASSSFGGTEAFFGQGTRLTVV.

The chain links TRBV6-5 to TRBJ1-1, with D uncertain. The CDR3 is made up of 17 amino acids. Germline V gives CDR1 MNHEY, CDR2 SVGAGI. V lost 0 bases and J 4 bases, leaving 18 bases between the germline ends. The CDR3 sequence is CASSYSRWAGMSTEAFF. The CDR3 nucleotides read TGTGCCAGCAGTTACTCGAGGTGGGCGGGAATGAGCACTGAAGCTTTCTTT.

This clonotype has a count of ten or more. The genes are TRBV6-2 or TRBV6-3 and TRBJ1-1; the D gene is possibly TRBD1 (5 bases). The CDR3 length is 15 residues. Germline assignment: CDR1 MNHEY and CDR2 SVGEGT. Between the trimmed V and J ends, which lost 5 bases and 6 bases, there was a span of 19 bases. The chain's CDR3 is CASSHRDGTRAEAFF. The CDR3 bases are TGTGCCAGCAGTCACCGGGACGGAACCAGGGCTGAAGCTTTCTTT.

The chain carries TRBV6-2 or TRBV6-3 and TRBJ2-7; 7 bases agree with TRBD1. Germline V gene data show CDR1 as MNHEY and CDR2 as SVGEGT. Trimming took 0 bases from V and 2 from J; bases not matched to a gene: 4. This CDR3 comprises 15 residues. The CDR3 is CASSYSDRATYEQYF. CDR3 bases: TGTGCCAGCAGTTACTCAGACAGGGCAACCTACGAGCAGTACTTC.

The CDR3, as DNA: TGTGCCAGCAGCCCTCTACGGGGATCAACCTACGAGCAGTACTTC. Translating it yields CASSPLRGSTYEQYF. J is TRBJ2-7 and V is TRBV14, with D perhaps TRBD2 (5 bases). The V gene lost 4 bases and the J gene lost 2 bases, with 15 bases spanning the gap. The germline V gene encodes CDR1 SGHDN and CDR2 FVKESK. The CDR3 runs 15 residues.

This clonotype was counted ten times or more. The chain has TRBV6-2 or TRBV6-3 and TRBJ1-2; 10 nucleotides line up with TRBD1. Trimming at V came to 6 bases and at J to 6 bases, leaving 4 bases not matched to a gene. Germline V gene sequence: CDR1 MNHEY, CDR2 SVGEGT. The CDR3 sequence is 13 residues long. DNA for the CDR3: TGTGCCAGCAGAAGACAGGGGGCGGATGGCTACACCTTC. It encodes CASRRQGADGYTF.

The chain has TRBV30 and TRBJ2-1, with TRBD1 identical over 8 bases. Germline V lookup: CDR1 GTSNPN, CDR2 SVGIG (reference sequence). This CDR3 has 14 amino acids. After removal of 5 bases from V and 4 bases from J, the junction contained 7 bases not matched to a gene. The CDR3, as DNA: TGTGCCTGGGGTCAGGGGGCTGGATACAATGAGCAGTTCTTC. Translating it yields CAWGQGAGYNEQFF.

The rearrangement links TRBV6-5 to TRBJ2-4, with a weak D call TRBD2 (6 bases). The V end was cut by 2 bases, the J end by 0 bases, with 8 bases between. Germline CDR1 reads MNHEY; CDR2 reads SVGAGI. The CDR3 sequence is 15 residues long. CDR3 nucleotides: TGTGCCAGCAGTTACGGGGGGTTAGCCAAAAACATTCAGTACTTC. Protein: CASSYGGLAKNIQYF.

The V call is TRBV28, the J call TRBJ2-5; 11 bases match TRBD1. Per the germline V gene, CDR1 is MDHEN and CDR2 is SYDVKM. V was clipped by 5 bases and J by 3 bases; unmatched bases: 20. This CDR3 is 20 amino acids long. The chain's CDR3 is CASSARPVVADRGLEETQYF. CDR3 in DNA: TGTGCCAGCAGTGCTAGGCCCGTAGTCGCGGACAGGGGGCTGGAAGAGACCCAGTACTTC.

CDR3 coding DNA: TGTGCCAGCAGCCCCGGTGGAGTAGCGGTCTCCTACGAGCAGTACTTC. As protein: CASSPGGVAVSYEQYF. J is TRBJ2-7 and V is TRBV11-2; possibly TRBD2 for D (6 bases). In germline, CDR1 is SGHAT, CDR2 FQNNGV. CDR3 length: 16 residues. V lost 5 bases and J lost 0, with 17 bases in between.

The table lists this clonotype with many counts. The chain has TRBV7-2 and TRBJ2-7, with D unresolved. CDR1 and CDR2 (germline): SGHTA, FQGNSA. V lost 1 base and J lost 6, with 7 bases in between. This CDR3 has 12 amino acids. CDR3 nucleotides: TGTGCCAGCAGCTTAGGGTCGCGCGAGCAGTACTTC. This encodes CASSLGSREQYF.

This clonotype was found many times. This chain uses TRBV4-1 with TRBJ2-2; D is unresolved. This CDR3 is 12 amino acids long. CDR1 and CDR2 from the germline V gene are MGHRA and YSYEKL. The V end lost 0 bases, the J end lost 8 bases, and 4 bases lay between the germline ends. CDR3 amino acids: CASSQERGELFF. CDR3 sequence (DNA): TGCGCCAGCAGCCAAGAAAGGGGGGAGCTGTTTTTT.

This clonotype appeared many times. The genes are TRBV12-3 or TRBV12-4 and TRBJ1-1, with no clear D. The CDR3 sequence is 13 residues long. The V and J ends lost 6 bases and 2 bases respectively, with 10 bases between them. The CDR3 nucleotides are TGTGCCAGCAGCGCGCAGATTAACACTGAAGCTTTCTTT. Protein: CASSAQINTEAFF.

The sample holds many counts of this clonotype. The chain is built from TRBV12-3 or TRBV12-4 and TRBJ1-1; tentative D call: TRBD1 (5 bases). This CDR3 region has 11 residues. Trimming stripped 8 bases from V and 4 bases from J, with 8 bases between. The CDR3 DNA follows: TGTGCCAGCGGGGGGATCACTGAAGCTTTCTTT. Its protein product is CASGGITEAFF.

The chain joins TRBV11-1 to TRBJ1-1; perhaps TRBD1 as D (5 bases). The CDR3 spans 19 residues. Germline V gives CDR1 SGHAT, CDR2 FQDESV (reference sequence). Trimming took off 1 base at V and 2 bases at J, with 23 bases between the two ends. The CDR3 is CASSLEMWRGDKPNTEAFF. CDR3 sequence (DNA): TGTGCCAGCAGCTTAGAGATGTGGAGGGGAGATAAACCCAACACTGAAGCTTTCTTT. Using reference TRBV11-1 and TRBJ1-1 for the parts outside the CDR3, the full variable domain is EAEVAQSPRYKITEKSQAVAFWCDPISGHATLYWYRQILGQGPELLVQFQDESVVDDSQLPKDRFSAERLKGVDSTLKIQPAELGDSAMYLCASSLEMWRGDKPNTEAFFGQGTRLTVV.

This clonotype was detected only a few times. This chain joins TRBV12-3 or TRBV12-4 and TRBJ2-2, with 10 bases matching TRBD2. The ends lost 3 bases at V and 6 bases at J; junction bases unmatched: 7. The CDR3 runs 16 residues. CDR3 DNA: TGTGCCAGCAGTTTTGGCCCGGGACTAGCGCCCGGGGAGCTGTTTTTT. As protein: CASSFGPGLAPGELFF.

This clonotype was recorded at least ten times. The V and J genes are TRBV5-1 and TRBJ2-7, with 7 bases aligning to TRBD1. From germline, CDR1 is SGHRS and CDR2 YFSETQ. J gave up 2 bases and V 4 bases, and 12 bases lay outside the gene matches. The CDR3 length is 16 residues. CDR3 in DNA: TGCGCCAGCAGCCAGAACCCCGGGACAGCCCCCTACGAGCAGTACTTC. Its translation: CASSQNPGTAPYEQYF.

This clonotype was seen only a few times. The DNA for the CDR3 is TGTGCCAGCAGCCAATCTATCACAGGGACCCACGAGCAGTACTTC. As protein: CASSQSITGTHEQYF. The genes are TRBV3-1 and TRBJ2-7; perhaps TRBD1 as D (6 bases). Germline assignment: CDR1 LGHDT and CDR2 YNNKEL (reference sequence). The V gene lost 2 bases and the J gene lost 5 bases, with 16 bases spanning the gap. CDR3 length: 15 amino acids.

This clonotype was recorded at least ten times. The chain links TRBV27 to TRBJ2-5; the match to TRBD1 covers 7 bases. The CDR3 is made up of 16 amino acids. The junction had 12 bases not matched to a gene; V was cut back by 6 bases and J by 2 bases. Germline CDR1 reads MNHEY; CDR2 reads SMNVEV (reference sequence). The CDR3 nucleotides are TGTGCCAGCAGCCAAAGCAGAGGGACAGAACAAGAGACCCAGTACTTC. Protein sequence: CASSQSRGTEQETQYF.

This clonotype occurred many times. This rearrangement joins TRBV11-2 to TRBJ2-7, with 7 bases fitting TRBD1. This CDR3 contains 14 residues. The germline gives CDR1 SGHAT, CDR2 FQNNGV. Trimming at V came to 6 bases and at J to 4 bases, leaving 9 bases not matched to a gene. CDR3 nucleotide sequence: TGTGCCAGCAGTAAGACAGGGAACAAATACGAGCAGTACTTC. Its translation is CASSKTGNKYEQYF.

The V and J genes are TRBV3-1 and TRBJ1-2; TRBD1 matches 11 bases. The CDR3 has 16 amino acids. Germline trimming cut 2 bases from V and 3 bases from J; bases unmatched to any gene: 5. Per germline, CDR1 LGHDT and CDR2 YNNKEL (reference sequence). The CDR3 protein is CASSQPGTGGHYGYTF. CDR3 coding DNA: TGTGCCAGCAGCCAACCCGGGACAGGGGGACACTATGGCTACACCTTC.

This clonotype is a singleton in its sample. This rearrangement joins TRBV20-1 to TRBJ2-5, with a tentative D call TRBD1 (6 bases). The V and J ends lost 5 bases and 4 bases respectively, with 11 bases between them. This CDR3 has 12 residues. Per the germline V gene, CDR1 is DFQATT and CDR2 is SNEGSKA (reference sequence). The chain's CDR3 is CSAGQWGETQYF. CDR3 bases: TGCAGTGCTGGACAGTGGGGAGAGACCCAGTACTTC.